The 17 T cell receptor beta chains listed next were all sequenced from one sample in a study of Graves' ophthalmopathy and Graves' hyperthyroidism. Amplified TCR beta CDR3 regions were obtained using RNA transcripts as template. The first round was an RT-PCR with HTBI primers, and the second round was a multiplex PCR. Using its own MiXCR run on the multiplex PCR reads, TCRdb lists one record per CDR3 protein. This sample carries 740,000 or so distinct CDR3 sequences, roughly 40% of them seen once, and the ten largest clones take roughly 46%. Source material: peripheral blood. Receptor source: an adult man with Graves' ophthalmopathy.

This clonotype appeared a few times. The rearrangement joins TRBV6-5 to TRBJ2-7; D possibly corresponds to TRBD2 (5 bases). Trimming removed 8 bases at V and 1 base at J, with 9 bases between. This CDR3 has 12 residues. In germline, CDR1 is MNHEY, CDR2 SVGAGI. In nucleotides, the CDR3 is TGTGCCAGCCAAGGGAGTTCCTACGAGCAGTACTTC. Translating gives CASQGSSYEQYF.

This clonotype occurred many times. The chain combines TRBV2 with TRBJ2-5; 9 nucleotides align to TRBD2. The CDR3 totals 14 residues. V dropped 7 bases and J dropped 3; count of bases not matched to a gene: 6. Germline values: CDR1 SNHLY, CDR2 FYNNEI. Here the CDR3 reads CASKERGVEETQYF. For the CDR3, the DNA is TGTGCCAGCAAAGAGCGGGGGGTGGAAGAGACCCAGTACTTC.

V gene TRBV3-1 combines with J gene TRBJ2-7; possibly TRBD1 for D (6 bases). Germline V lookup: CDR1 LGHDT, CDR2 YNNKEL (reference sequence). CDR3 length: 16 amino acids. V shed 4 bases and J shed 2 bases, with 18 bases lying between them. The CDR3 DNA is TGTGCCAGCAGCCTACGAACAGGGACCGACCCCTACGAGCAGTACTTC. It codes for CASSLRTGTDPYEQYF.

This clonotype was recorded many times. In DNA, the CDR3 is TGTGCCAGCAGCGTAGGGGCAACAGGCCAAGACGAGCAGTACTTC. Translated: CASSVGATGQDEQYF. V gene TRBV9 combines with J gene TRBJ2-7, with D possibly TRBD1 on 5 matching bases. CDR3 length equals 15 residues. Germline V gene data show CDR1 as SGDLS and CDR2 as YYNGEE. The germline V and J ends were trimmed by 0 bases and 5 bases, with 15 bases remaining between them. The whole variable domain, filled in from reference TRBV9 and TRBJ2-7, reads DSGVTQTPKHLITATGQRVTLRCSPRSGDLSVYWYQQSLDQGLQFLIQYYNGEERAKGNILERFSAQQFPDLHSELNLSSLELGDSALYFCASSVGATGQDEQYFGPGTRLTVT.

The genes are TRBV12-3 or TRBV12-4 and TRBJ1-2; the D is unclear. This CDR3 is 14 amino acids long. The ends were cut back, 2 bases at V and 3 bases at J, with 10 bases in the middle. Here the CDR3 reads CASSLFGRDYGYTF. The CDR3 DNA sequence: TGTGCCAGCAGTTTATTTGGAAGGGACTATGGCTACACCTTC.

Points on this clonotype: A much larger clonotype is one base distant, so this may be a read error. J is TRBJ1-3 and V is TRBV9; D might be TRBD1 (5 bases). The CDR3 has 15 residues. Germline CDR1 SGDLS, CDR2 YYNGEE. For the CDR3, the DNA is TGTGCCAGCAGCGTAGTGGGGGATGCTGGAAACACCACATATTTT. This encodes CASSVVGDAGNTTYF.

The V call is TRBV25-1, the J call TRBJ1-6, with a weak D call TRBD1 (5 bases). Germline CDR1 MGHDK, CDR2 SYGVNS. V was clipped by 6 bases and J by 6 bases, with 21 bases between them. The CDR3 sequence is 17 residues long. For the CDR3, the DNA is TGTGCCAGCAGCTATTCCGGGACCGATGATTTTAATTCACCCCTCCACTTT. Amino acids: CASSYSGTDDFNSPLHF.

V usage is TRBV6-5 and J usage is TRBJ2-7; D possibly corresponds to TRBD2 (5 bases). Deletions cut 4 bases from V and 3 bases from J, with 13 bases between. The CDR3 consists of 14 residues. CDR1 and CDR2 from the germline V gene are MNHEY and SVGAGI. CDR3 in amino acids: CASSFGHRDYEQYF. Here the CDR3 DNA reads TGTGCCAGCAGTTTCGGCCACCGGGACTACGAGCAGTACTTC.

This rearrangement joins TRBV6-5 to TRBJ2-7, with D unclear. The CDR3 is 11 amino acids. V lost 7 bases, J lost 6 bases, and 10 bases lay in between. The V gene's germline CDR1 is MNHEY and CDR2 SVGAGI. The CDR3 sequence: CASTQAREQYF. CDR3 DNA sequence: TGTGCCAGCACGCAGGCTCGCGAGCAGTACTTC.

The chain uses TRBV7-2 and TRBJ2-5; D remains unclear. The V and J ends lost 3 bases and 5 bases respectively, with 10 bases between them. The CDR3 has 13 residues. The V gene's germline CDR1 is SGHTA and CDR2 FQGNSA. CDR3 sequence: CASSLVELETQYF. CDR3 DNA sequence: TGTGCCAGCAGCTTGGTAGAACTCGAGACCCAGTACTTC.

For this clonotype: A junction end diverges from the germline sequence, so it may reflect a read error. The genes are TRBV7-7 and TRBJ2-5, with D possibly being TRBD2 (6 bases). Per germline, CDR1 SSHAT and CDR2 FNYEAQ (reference sequence). The CDR3 totals 14 residues. Here the CDR3 reads CASSKNGRKETQYF. In DNA form, the CDR3 reads TGTGCTAGCAGCAAGAACGGGAGAAAAGAGACCCAGTACTTC.

There are a few counts of this clonotype. The chain joins TRBV5-5 to TRBJ2-7; D gene unclear. The V and J ends lost 2 bases and 5 bases respectively, with 8 bases between them. The CDR3 has 12 amino acids. The germline V gene has CDR1 SGHKS and CDR2 YYEKEE (reference sequence). CDR3 loop: CASSFVSNEQYF. Here the CDR3 DNA reads TGTGCCAGCAGCTTTGTCTCAAACGAGCAGTACTTC.

The chain combines TRBV7-9 with TRBJ2-7, with 7 bases matching TRBD2. This CDR3 spans 15 amino acids. CDR1 and CDR2 from the germline V gene are SEHNR and FQNEAQ (reference sequence). V was pared by 1 base and J by 2 bases, with 5 bases of the junction left unmatched. The chain's CDR3 is CASSLGSGDTYEQYF. DNA of the CDR3: TGTGCCAGCAGCTTAGGGAGCGGGGATACCTACGAGCAGTACTTC.

CDR3 residues: CASSQELVYEQYF. The DNA for the CDR3 is TGTGCCAGCAGCCAAGAACTCGTCTACGAGCAGTACTTC. The rearrangement links TRBV4-2 to TRBJ2-7; D gene ambiguous. Trimming removed 0 bases at V and 3 bases at J, with 6 bases between. CDR1 is LGHNA and CDR2 is YNFKEQ in the germline V gene. This CDR3 is built from 13 residues.

In this sample, this clonotype turned up many times. The chain uses TRBV2 and TRBJ1-5; TRBD1 matches at 7 bases. CDR3 length: 14 residues. The germline gives CDR1 SNHLY, CDR2 FYNNEI. V dropped 6 bases and J dropped 8; count of bases not matched to a gene: 10. The CDR3 bases are TGTGCCAGCAGGGACAGGACGGGGATGGAGCCCCAGCATTTT. Encoded protein: CASRDRTGMEPQHF.

Points on this clonotype: Since a much larger clone is just one base distant, this may be a read error. V gene TRBV7-9 combines with J gene TRBJ1-2; D not resolved. Germline V gene lookup returns CDR1 SEHNR and CDR2 FQNEAQ (reference sequence). The CDR3 sequence is 14 residues long. CDR3 in amino acids: CASNLTGLGYGYTF. The CDR3 DNA sequence: TGTGCCAGCAACTTAACCGGGCTGGGCTATGGCTACACCTTC.

This clonotype has only one observation. The chain couples TRBV19 to TRBJ1-5; D gene unclear. The CDR3 has 15 residues. V dropped 6 bases and J dropped 6 bases, with 18 bases sitting between them. Germline lookup yields CDR1 LNHDA and CDR2 SQIVND (reference sequence). The DNA of the CDR3 is TGTGCCAGTAGGTATACACCGGGTTTCGGTCAGCCCCAGCATTTT. Translating gives CASRYTPGFGQPQHF.